This T cell receptor (beta chain) is drawn from a study of early T cells in non-severe SARS-CoV-2 infection. At the level of the study: Sequencing targeted bulk RNA from unsorted whole blood, leaving chains unpaired. Study conclusions and caveats: In VDJdb matching, anti-spike CD8 responses were favored while private and CD4 specificities went missing.

The CDR3 sequence is 16 residues long. Germline V gene lookup returns CDR1 MGHRA and CDR2 YSYEKL. Trimming took 3 bases from V and 4 from J; bases not matched to a gene: 11. The protocol attached unique molecular identifiers to individual cDNA molecules. Using its own MiXCR run on the 5' RACE reads, TCRdb lists one record per CDR3 protein. Among 25,000 to 30,000 distinct CDR3 sequences listed, 5.5% to 6% were seen once. This clonotype was seen ten or more times. Its antigen remains unknown. The sequence came from an adult who was a healthcare worker with PCR-confirmed SARS-CoV-2 infection or an uninfected control (not recorded which). Sequenced: whole blood. The chain couples TRBV4-1 to TRBJ1-1; the match to TRBD1 covers 7 bases. DNA of the CDR3: TGCGCCAGCAGCCATCCCAGCCGACCAGGGGGCACTGAAGCTTTCTTT. It codes for CASSHPSRPGGTEAFF.